This T cell receptor beta chain appears in the sequencing data of a study of blood T cells in healthy people across ages (dated by TCRdb to the mid-2010s). About the study as a whole: In model experiments, roughly one uniquely barcoded TCR beta cDNA molecule per two T cells was captured by template switching. To avoid experimental bias, donors of different ages were distributed randomly across sequencing lanes. Four age groups were formed from the donors: young (average approximately 15 years), middle-aged (around 39), aged (roughly 56) and long-lived (82). Two additional independent replicas of 1 million unique cDNA reads from the same blood draw were analyzed for two donors (one aged 18 to 29 and one aged 80 or older). To track age-related changes in TCR beta repertoire diversity, the study relied on deep sequencing normalized with unique cDNA molecular identifiers. Beyond this particular receptor, the publication reports: Conclusive comparison of naive and antigen-experienced compartments was prevented by the profiling of bulk unsorted PBMCs. As age increased, observed TCR beta diversity per million T cells dropped in a roughly linear way, and a significant reduction was already evident by age about 36. Estimates of total diversity based on one million sequenced T cells were considered lower bounds and underestimates. There was a strong correlation between observed TCR beta diversity and the percentage of naive T cells measured by flow cytometry. Because donor CMV infection status was unknown, age-related changes in expanded clonotypes were potentially confounded. Compared with the aged group, the long-lived group had more naive CD4+ T cells, fewer expanded clones and increased TCR diversity, a pattern suggesting age selection.

The approximately 39 donors, aged roughly 6 to 95 years, were systemically healthy Caucasian individuals from Russia. Each donor gave 8 to 10 milliliters of peripheral blood, drawn into EDTA-treated Vacutainer tubes. Ficoll-Paque density-gradient centrifugation was used to isolate PBMCs, with at least 7 million per sample. Total RNA, at least 6 micrograms per sample, was extracted from PBMCs with Trizol reagent. For every donor, flow cytometry on a PBMC aliquot measured the percentage of naive CD45RAhigh/CD27high T cells. Measured from the cysteine to the phenylalanine, the CDR3 is 14 residues long. The CDR3 DNA has 42 bases and is translated from base 1. Trimming costs V 3 bases and J 2 bases, and their ends lie 14 bases apart. For CDR1 and CDR2, the germline V gene (reference sequence) lists DFQATT and SNEGSKA. Library method: 5' RACE. TCRdb records Illumina HiSeq 2500 as the sequencer. A second about 6 to 11 cycle PCR used a sample-barcoded 5' primer and a J-beta primer mix. A template-switch 5' adaptor carrying 12 random nucleotides introduced a unique molecular identifier onto each TCR beta cDNA molecule. Each sample yielded at least 2.5 million CDR3-containing paired-end reads. First-strand cDNA synthesis was performed from all RNA using the Mint cDNA synthesis kit, with priming by a TRBC-specific oligonucleotide. After uracil-DNA glycosylase treatment, a first 18-cycle PCR used universal primers M1SS and BC2_uni_R on all cDNA. Per the source publication's procedure: Normalization of each sample was performed by random selection of 1 million high-quality reads, each carrying a distinct molecular identifier. Instead of being binned into consensus sequences, reads with shared molecular identifiers were discarded. MiTCR, with a Q25 quality threshold and the strictest error-elimination algorithm, was used for CDR3 identification, clonotype clustering and error correction. Lower-bound total TCR beta diversity was estimated with a nonparametric unseen species model using Euler transformation. Through fastp at Q25 and MiXCR, TCRdb rebuilt clones from the public reads, retaining in-frame beta chains. Here each entry gathers all rows of one CDR3 protein and keeps the most common genes and DNA. The V and J calls and clone size are TCRdb's, not the authors'. The sample table contains fewer than 800,000 distinct CDR3 sequences; only one count was recorded for around 20% of them. Roughly 3.9% of the sample is in the top ten clones.

Notes on this clonotype: No antigen is known for it. One base away there is no much larger clone; base qualities are not given.

The clonotype was recovered from a man aged 65 to 85 in good health. The chain is encoded by TRBV20-1 joined to TRBJ2-7, with the identity of the D gene unclear. The sample was blood. The CDR3 protein is CSASGVAGTYEQYF. The sequence in DNA is TGCAGTGCTAGTGGTGTTGCCGGAACCTACGAGCAGTACTTC.